The TCR beta chain under discussion was sequenced for a study of human T cells and chemical hapten exposure. Study as a whole: Patients' scalps got diphenylcyclopropenone weekly throughout the roughly 25-week study. Patches with 0.01% DPC went on the upper back, and the tests were read at 6 days.

This clonotype was observed a handful of times. The germline V and J ends were trimmed by 3 bases and 4 bases, with 3 bases remaining between them. Germline CDR1 and CDR2: SGHAT and FQDESV (reference sequence). This CDR3 is built from 11 residues. The time point denotes: patch test 3, about 24 weeks after DPC sensitization. The treatment: therapeutic diphenylcyclopropenone sensitization with weekly scalp DPC. Unfractionated whole blood was the source from which total RNA was extracted. TCRdb reprocessed the RACE reads via MiXCR and lists one record per CDR3 protein. The table lists roughly 53,000 distinct CDR3 sequences, 9% to 10% of them singletons, with approximately 16% in the top ten.

This material consisted of whole blood, taken in connection with sensitization to the hapten diphenylcyclopropenone (DPC). This TCR came from a woman in her forties with alopecia areata. Some clones in this sample may be carry-over from other donors' samples. The gene calls are TRBV11-1 and TRBJ2-5, with D unclear. Written as DNA, the CDR3 is TGTGCCAGCAGCTTGGTAGAGACCCAGTACTTC. This encodes CASSLVETQYF.